These 18 T cell receptor beta chains came from one sample sequenced in a study of blood T cell repertoires in COVID-19. Profiled with immunoSEQ multiplex PCR; TCRdb holds only in-frame clones, not every one. The data show some 220,000 clones, about 85% seen once. Sequencing was carried out using peripheral blood. These TCRs come from a woman under 30 who had recovered from COVID-19.

The V call is TRBV9, the J call TRBJ1-1; no reliable D call. Germline CDR1 reads SGDLS; CDR2 reads YYNGEE. Trimming took 0 bases from V and 1 from J, leaving 7 bases between them. There are 14 residues in the CDR3. The CDR3 spells CASSVEHTNTEAFF. The CDR3 DNA follows: TGTGCCAGCAGCGTAGAACATACGAACACTGAAGCTTTCTTT.

The chain carries TRBV27 and TRBJ2-5, with D unclear. The V end lost 6 bases, the J end lost 5 bases, and 19 bases lay between the germline ends. CDR3 length: 15 amino acids. Germline V lookup: CDR1 MNHEY, CDR2 SMNVEV (reference sequence). The CDR3 nucleotides are TGTGCCAGCAGGGAGACGACTCGAAGCTATGAGACCCAGTACTTC. Translated: CASRETTRSYETQYF.

The gene calls are TRBV7-9 and TRBJ2-5; TRBD2 agrees at 12 bases. There are 15 residues in the CDR3. Losses at the gene ends were 3 bases for V and 5 bases for J; bases not matched to a gene: 4. Germline assignment: CDR1 SEHNR and CDR2 FQNEAQ (reference sequence). Here the CDR3 DNA reads TGTGCCAGCAGCTTGCTAGCGGGAGGGGGGGAGACCCAGTACTTC. This encodes CASSLLAGGGETQYF.

The chain is built from TRBV5-6 and TRBJ2-2; TRBD2 aligns across 9 bases. V was clipped by 2 bases and J by 4 bases; unmatched bases: 6. Germline CDR1 reads SGHDT; CDR2 reads YYEEEE. This CDR3 is built from 16 residues. CDR3 sequence (DNA): TGTGCCAGCAGCTTTTGGACTAGCGACAGCACCGGGGAGCTGTTTTTT. Translation gives CASSFWTSDSTGELFF.

The chain couples TRBV9 to TRBJ1-6, with D possibly TRBD1 on 5 matching bases. This CDR3 region has 16 residues. CDR1 and CDR2 (germline): SGDLS, YYNGEE. V gave up 4 bases and J gave up 8 bases, with 19 bases separating them. This CDR3 is CASSTQATASDSPLHF. CDR3 bases: TGTGCCAGCAGCACCCAAGCGACAGCTTCTGATTCACCCCTCCACTTT.

This clone was seen only a few times. The rearrangement links TRBV6-2 or TRBV6-3 to TRBJ2-1; tentative D call: TRBD1 (6 bases). Germline V CDR1 and CDR2: MNHEY, SVGEGT. CDR3 length: 14 residues. Trimming took off 5 bases at V and 3 bases at J, with 11 bases between the two ends. CDR3 region: CASSREQGYNEQFF. For the CDR3, the DNA is TGTGCCAGCAGTCGCGAACAGGGCTACAATGAGCAGTTCTTC.

The J gene is TRBJ2-3, the V gene TRBV6-2 or TRBV6-3, with 10 bases matching TRBD1. Germline assignment: CDR1 MNHEY and CDR2 SVGEGT. The CDR3 totals 16 residues. With V trimmed by 6 bases and J by 2 bases, 8 bases remained unmatched. CDR3 protein: CASSPWTGGTTDTQYF. The CDR3 DNA reads TGTGCCAGCAGCCCCTGGACAGGGGGAACCACAGATACGCAGTATTTT.

The gene calls are TRBV6-5 and TRBJ2-6; D perhaps matches TRBD1 (5 bases). V was cut by 6 bases and J by 1 base, with 10 bases left in between. CDR1 and CDR2 (germline): MNHEY, SVGAGI. The CDR3 is 15 amino acids. The CDR3 DNA reads as TGTGCCAGCAGGTTCCAGGGATCTGGGGCCAACGTCCTGACTTTC. Translation gives CASRFQGSGANVLTF.

This chain links TRBV29-1 with TRBJ2-1; D perhaps matches TRBD1 (6 bases). CDR1 and CDR2 (germline): SQVTM, ANQGSEA. CDR3 length equals 18 residues. The V end lost 8 bases, the J end lost 3 bases, and 29 bases lay between the germline ends. The CDR3: CSLLGGDLILLHYNEQFF. The CDR3 DNA sequence: TGCAGCCTACTAGGGGGTGACCTCATTCTCCTTCACTACAATGAGCAGTTCTTC.

The genes are TRBV19 and TRBJ2-7; tentatively, D is TRBD1 (6 bases). With 3 bases removed from V and 2 bases from J, the gap between germline ends came to 11 bases. The CDR3 is 14 amino acids. Germline assignment: CDR1 LNHDA and CDR2 SQIVND (reference sequence). CDR3 protein: CASSMGHRTYEQYF. The CDR3 region has the DNA TGTGCCAGTAGTATGGGACATAGGACCTACGAGCAGTACTTC. Variable domain in full (rest from reference TRBV19 and TRBJ2-7): DGGITQSPKYLFRKEGQNVTLSCEQNLNHDAMYWYRQDPGQGLRLIYYSQIVNDFQKGDIAEGYSVSREKKESFPLTVTSAQKNPTAFYLCASSMGHRTYEQYFGPGTRLTVT.

The J gene is TRBJ2-3, the V gene TRBV7-3; TRBD2 might be the D (7 bases). The V gene's germline CDR1 is SGHTA and CDR2 FQGTGA. The CDR3 totals 16 residues. V shed 5 bases and J shed 4 bases, with 19 bases lying between them. The CDR3 is CASSLQGTIGADTQYF. CDR3 sequence (DNA): TGTGCCAGCAGCCTTCAGGGGACTATAGGCGCAGATACGCAGTATTTT.

The rearrangement links TRBV5-8 to TRBJ2-1; 7 bases are shared with TRBD1. CDR3 length: 15 residues. The germline V gene encodes CDR1 SGHTS and CDR2 YDEGEE. V shed 4 bases, J shed 3 bases, and the junction held 7 bases outside the gene matches. The CDR3 protein is CASSEGTVNYNEQFF. CDR3 nucleotide sequence: TGTGCCAGCAGCGAGGGGACAGTTAACTACAATGAGCAGTTCTTC. Looking up the rest from reference TRBV5-8 and TRBJ2-1 gives the full variable domain: EAGVTQSPTHLIKTRGQQATLRCSPISGHTSVYWYQQALGLGLQFLLWYDEGEERNRGNFPPRFSGRQFPNYSSELNVNALELEDSALYLCASSEGTVNYNEQFFGPGTRLTVL.

In its sample, this clone was seen a few times. The rearrangement joins TRBV9 to TRBJ2-7; 10 positions agree with TRBD1. CDR3 size: 16 residues. V dropped 3 bases and J dropped 1; count of bases not matched to a gene: 7. Germline V gene lookup returns CDR1 SGDLS and CDR2 YYNGEE. The CDR3 here is CASSASTGGVSYEQYF. The CDR3 DNA follows: TGTGCCAGCAGCGCCTCGACAGGGGGCGTTTCCTACGAGCAGTACTTC. The entire variable domain, with the rest obtained from reference TRBV9 and TRBJ2-7, is as follows: DSGVTQTPKHLITATGQRVTLRCSPRSGDLSVYWYQQSLDQGLQFLIQYYNGEERAKGNILERFSAQQFPDLHSELNLSSLELGDSALYFCASSASTGGVSYEQYFGPGTRLTVT.

CDR3 sequence: CASSPGTGDYGYTF. The CDR3 DNA sequence: TGTGCCAGCTCACCCGGGACAGGAGACTATGGCTACACCTTC. The J gene is TRBJ1-2, the V gene TRBV18; TRBD1 matches 8 bases. Per the germline V gene, CDR1 is KGHSH and CDR2 is LQKENI. The V and J ends lost 3 bases and 3 bases, in that order; junction bases with no gene match: 3. The CDR3 is 14 amino acids.

This clone showed up just once. The chain recombines TRBV20-1 with TRBJ1-1; unclear D gene. Trimming took 3 bases from V and 6 from J, leaving 17 bases between them. Per germline, CDR1 DFQATT and CDR2 SNEGSKA (reference sequence). The CDR3 runs to 14 residues. The CDR3: CSASPGRQGPEAFF. CDR3 DNA: TGCAGTGCTAGTCCCGGGAGGCAAGGCCCTGAAGCTTTCTTT.

This clone was picked up a small number of times. This chain connects TRBV25-1 to TRBJ1-2; D is perhaps TRBD1 (5 bases). V gave up 1 base and J gave up 5 bases, with 11 bases separating them. The CDR3 sequence is 14 residues long. Germline V CDR1 and CDR2: MGHDK, SYGVNS. CDR3 coding DNA: TGTGCCAGCAGTGAATTGGCAGGGAAGTATGGCTACACCTTC. Translated: CASSELAGKYGYTF.

With regard to this clone: One end of the junction fails to match germline, which may point to a read error. The chain recombines TRBV27 with TRBJ1-4, with D perhaps TRBD1 (5 bases). The germline gives CDR1 MNHEY, CDR2 SMNVEV (reference sequence). The CDR3 consists of 12 residues. CDR3 sequence reads: CASSLTLLLDRF. CDR3 DNA: TGTGCCAGCAGTTTAACACTTCTCCTCGACAGATTT.

V and J are TRBV2 and TRBJ1-2, with 7 bases fitting TRBD1. This CDR3 region has 14 residues. The germline gives CDR1 SNHLY, CDR2 FYNNEI. V shed 6 bases and J 5 bases; nucleotides not matched to a gene: 9. CDR3 nucleotides: TGTGCCAGCAGCCCACAGGGGACGACGTATGGCTACACCTTC. It translates to CASSPQGTTYGYTF.